Listed below are T cell receptor beta chains from one sample, sequenced in a study of blood T cells in healthy people across ages. TCRdb recomputed calls from the 5' RACE reads with MiXCR, one row per CDR3 protein. The profile shows 850,000 to 1,300,000 distinct CDR3 sequences, 35% to 55% of them singletons. The sequencing input was blood. The receptors derive from a woman aged 60-75 years in good health. Each CDR3 is given with its conserved first and last residue. Each record gives: V gene, J gene, CDR3 length, CDR3 protein.

TRBV27	TRBJ2-7	16	CASRLRSSGTAYEQYF
TRBV20-1	TRBJ2-3	15	CSASEPQGRTDTQYF
TRBV12-3/TRBV12-4	TRBJ1-4	13	CASYSDGNEKLFF
TRBV14	TRBJ2-5	16	CASSPGLAGKGETQYF
TRBV2	TRBJ2-3	14	CASKKREVVDTQYF
TRBV6-5	TRBJ2-2	14	CASSQGRYTGELFF
TRBV20-1	TRBJ2-7	15	CSAPASWGLPYEQYF
TRBV28	TRBJ2-3	14	CASSFSGVADTQYF
TRBV11-2	TRBJ1-2	12	CASFGGMDGYTF
TRBV24-1	TRBJ2-3	11	CATSAADTQYF
TRBV6-4	TRBJ2-3	13	CASSDVTRGTQYF
TRBV29-1	TRBJ2-4	16	CSVEDRGPGVKNIQYF
TRBV18	TRBJ2-6	19	CASSPVRTGSHSGANVLTF
TRBV27	TRBJ1-2	14	CASSSAGGLEDYTF
TRBV29-1	TRBJ2-1	17	CSVSGLAGDFSYNEQFF
TRBV10-3	TRBJ2-7	14	CAITPTLLSYEQYF
TRBV5-1	TRBJ1-6	15	CASSTGQEYNSPLHF